The clone carrying this TCR beta chain was found a few times. Its antigen remains unidentified. These data come from a study of T cells after yellow fever vaccination. About the research overall: Low-cell-number fractions were prepared with SMART-Seq v4 Ultra Low Input. Study results and limitations: The secondary response peaked faster, at day 5 versus 15, but was weaker. Reappearance after the booster was seen for most primary-vaccination clones, at around 95% CD4 and more than 80% CD8.

They built TCR cDNA with 5'RACE template switching, a step that put in a universal primer site and UMIs. TCRdb used MiXCR to reprocess the 5' RACE reads, holding one entry per CDR3 protein. The table includes 100,000 to 150,000 distinct CDR3 sequences, under 9% detected once. V dropped 4 bases and J dropped 0; count of bases not matched to a gene: 4. The length of the CDR3 is 15 residues. Germline CDR1 reads SGHNT; CDR2 reads YENEEA. The chain couples TRBV11-3 to TRBJ2-3; 7 bases line up with TRBD1. The starting material was CD8+ T cells sorted from PBMCs, obtained on the day of the yellow fever booster vaccination. This clonotype was obtained from a young man who received the YFV17D yellow fever vaccine. CDR3 region: CASSSKTGSTDTQYF. The CDR3 DNA is TGTGCCAGCAGCTCCAAGACAGGGAGCACAGATACGCAGTATTTT.